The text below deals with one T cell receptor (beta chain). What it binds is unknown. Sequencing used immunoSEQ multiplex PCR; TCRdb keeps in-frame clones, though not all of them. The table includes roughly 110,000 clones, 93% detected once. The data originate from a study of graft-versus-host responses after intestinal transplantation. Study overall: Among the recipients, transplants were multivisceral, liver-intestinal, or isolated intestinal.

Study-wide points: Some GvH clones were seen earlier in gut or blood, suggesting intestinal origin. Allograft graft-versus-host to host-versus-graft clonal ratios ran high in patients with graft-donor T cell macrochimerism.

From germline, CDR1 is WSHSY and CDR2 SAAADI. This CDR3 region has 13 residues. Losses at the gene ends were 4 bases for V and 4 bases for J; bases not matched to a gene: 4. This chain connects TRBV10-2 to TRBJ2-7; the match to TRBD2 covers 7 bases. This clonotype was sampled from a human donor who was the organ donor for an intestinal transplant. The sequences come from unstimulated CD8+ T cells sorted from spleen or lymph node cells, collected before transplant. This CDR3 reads CASSVSGRYEQYF. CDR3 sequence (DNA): TGCGCCAGCAGTGTCTCCGGGAGGTACGAGCAGTACTTC.